Sequencing of this TCR beta chain was carried out in a study of cytomegalovirus exposure and HLA in healthy donors (TCRdb year 2017). Turning to the overall study: An earlier analysis of a few hundred of the donors reported around 280 Gb of sequence data and 95 million to 140 million unique TCR beta sequences obtained from about 170 million T cells. About 320 gigabases of sequencing data and 80 million or so unique TCR sequences were included in an early release covering about 600 HLA-typed donors. Of the approximately 400 genotyped donors, approximately 83% fell in the genetic ancestry cluster associated with self-reported Caucasian donors. The aim of the study was to test whether cataloging public T cell receptors could identify signatures of past pathogen exposure. The study used immunosequencing to profile the T cell repertoires of approximately 690 subjects and linked those repertoires to cytomegalovirus serostatus. Along with the approximately 700-subject first cohort, a separate validation cohort of around 110 different subjects was used. To predict cytomegalovirus infection status, the study brought together high-throughput TCR immunosequencing, statistical association of individual TCRs with disease status, and machine learning. A later analysis re-examined previously published TCR beta repertoires from more than 550 donors and added high-resolution HLA genotyping to investigate patterns of TCR occurrence. The later analysis used no new phenotypic data to find candidate immune exposures, relying instead on TCR beta sequences and their occurrence across donors. To decide whether each TCR beta V gene segment behaved as functional or pseudogenic, an earlier analysis of several hundred of the donors relied on high-throughput TCR beta sequencing. Donor age, sex, ethnicity and CMV serostatus were collected together with the repertoire data. Genome-wide SNP genotypes for about 65% of the 666 donors were used in a later genetic analysis, which treated that subset as a discovery cohort. All discovery cohort repertoires had been generated on a single sequencing platform. HLA typing included class I and class II loci at four-digit resolution. The number of donors typed differed by locus, with roughly 629-640 for A, B, C, DRB1 and DQB1, roughly 520 for DQA1, over 600 for DPA1, and about 450 for DPB1. Because of strong linkage in the cohort, four or five DR-DQ haplotypes were treated as single units for association and clustering. Across 398 genotyped donors of the cohort, an average of approximately 240,000 unique TCR beta nucleotide sequences per donor were sequenced, and around 20% of those sequences were non-productive.

Measured from the cysteine to the phenylalanine, the CDR3 is 12 residues long. Only the CDR3 DNA is retained, 36 bases long and in frame from the first base. CDR1 and CDR2, per the germline V gene, are SGHTS and YDEGEE. Trimming at the junction amounts to 3 bases on V and 3 bases on J, and the germline ends lie 7 bases apart. The cohort consisted of 650 to 850 healthy bone marrow donors. Cohort members were all nominally healthy when sampled, although unrecorded immune exposures were likely present. The donor was CMV seropositive and was included in the group of about 290 seropositive cohort members. Every donor gave a peripheral blood sample, and the peripheral blood mononuclear cells from that sample were used for TCR beta sequencing. The Qiagen DNeasy Blood Extraction Kit was used to extract genomic DNA from the blood cell samples. The investigation overall reported the following: A further reported finding was that TCR beta sequences accurately predicted the HLA-A and HLA-B alleles for most subjects in the first cohort. In the study, some 180 TCR beta chains were listed as associated with cytomegalovirus. Compared with the roughly 600-donor mean, donors in an Asian-associated ancestry cluster had fewer N-insertions in productive TCRs, according to a later genetic analysis. At a false discovery rate of 0.05, a later analysis linked fewer than 20,000 TCR beta sequences to specific HLA alleles. The only immune exposure information available for the cohort was CMV serostatus. According to a later analysis, TCR association rates differed among HLA loci, with DRB1 alleles showing the most associated TCRs and HLA-C alleles showing the fewest. Most TCR sequences were seen in very few donors, while some public TCRs were found in many individuals. Linkage disequilibrium might explain the correlated functional status among segregating V segments, but an unknown experimental factor could not be excluded. When HLA alleles, especially DR and DQ, strongly co-occurred, TCR associations were difficult to assign to individual alleles. Cytomegalovirus status was reported to be diagnosed by the classifier with high specificity and sensitivity in both the original and validation cohorts. The 87-base-pair reads could not distinguish some IMGT-functional V segments, including TRBV6-2 and TRBV6-3, so those segments were excluded. In a later analysis, HLA-associated TCR beta chains were found to be more clonally expanded and to have lower generation probabilities than equally common non-associated chains. The cohort was sequenced for TCR beta chains only, and without alpha or paired-chain data the features that could be detected were limited. According to a later analysis, parvovirus B19, influenza, CMV and Epstein-Barr virus appeared linked to several top co-occurrence clusters. A cluster of highly shared sequence variants was judged likely to be a technical artifact of the sequencing pipeline. Broadly in line with IMGT annotations, most TCR beta V segments showed up in productive rearrangements about 87% or about 30% of the time in an earlier analysis of about 500 of the donors. HLA typing was unavailable for some donors at each locus, so association tests used only the typed subset. Most CMV-associated TCR beta chains appeared to be HLA-restricted in a later analysis, and the HLA associations seemed to be driven largely by CMV exposure. In vitro tests confirmed that three of the cytomegalovirus-associated TCR beta chains recognize cytomegalovirus antigens. The presence/absence analyses assumed that sequencing depth was roughly uniform across donors, and that assumption may not be true. It was suggested by the authors that the approach could potentially be generalized to other disease states and immunological phenotypes. A later genetic analysis associated a missense DCLRE1C variant with V-gene and J-gene trimming of TCR beta chains, and an independent cohort replicated the association. The earlier analysis of nearly 600 of the donors excluded over 15 rarely observed V segments, including chromosome 9 orphons, because counts were too low.

In the case of this clone: Its antigen is not yet known. Base qualities were left out, and no much larger clone turns up one base away.

The library was generated by the immunoSEQ multiplex PCR assay. A mixture of 60 forward primers for TCR Vbeta segments and 13 reverse primers for TCR Jbeta segments was used in the multiplex PCR. A multiplex PCR assay on genomic DNA amplified the CDR3 region of rearranged TCR beta genes. The amplified TCR beta libraries were sequenced on the Illumina HiSeq System as 87-base-pair reads. The original pipeline was this. A later analysis tallied around 80 million unique TCR beta chains across the 650 to 750 repertoires, and approximately 11 million of those chains were shared by two or more donors. A nearest-neighbor algorithm error-corrected the raw reads and collapsed the reads into unique sequences, merging closely related sequences to remove PCR and sequencing errors. Alignment of CDR3 sequences to IMGT reference sequences was used to assign V, D and J gene segments. Each retained sequence needed at least a six-nucleotide match to both a V gene segment and a J gene segment. Rearrangements were classified as productive when the CDR3 lacked stop codons and remained in frame with V and J, and all other rearrangements were classified as non-productive. Following IMGT convention, CDR3 was defined as the stretch from the second conserved V-encoded cysteine to the conserved J-encoded phenylalanine. In an earlier analysis of roughly 610 of the donors, sequences lacking an unambiguous match to a single V gene segment were excluded. An earlier analysis of several hundred of the donors called V segments functional above 56.7% productive rearrangements and segregating when the between-donor standard deviation exceeded 5%. A statistical classification framework was developed to diagnose cytomegalovirus status using the catalog of TCR beta chain sequences. In a later analysis, V and J genes were assigned by comparing TCR nucleotide sequences against IMGT/GENE-DB human TR gene sequences. A later analysis assigned CDR3 sequences and most-parsimonious VDJ recombination scenarios with the TCRdist pipeline. In a later analysis, each TCR beta chain was defined by its CDR3 amino acid sequence together with its V-gene family, and reads lacking a unique V-gene family were excluded. As a way to deal with suspected cross-contamination and a sequencing artifact, a later analysis dropped 592 nucleotide sequences that were highly shared and had low generation probability. In a later analysis, a clonal expansion index was calculated for each public chain from normalized within-repertoire ranks of inferred template counts. In a later analysis, generation probabilities were computed with a VDJ recombination model fitted to out-of-frame rearrangements, and the resulting probabilities were checked against IGoR. In a later analysis, hypergeometric tests were used to score TCR-TCR, TCR-HLA and TCR-CMV co-occurrence, with a repertoire-size bias correction applied to TCR pairs. A later analysis estimated false discovery rates by permuting HLA or CMV assignments 20 times. In a later analysis, co-occurring TCRs were grouped using DBSCAN, with TCRdist sequence similarity added in when clustering inside HLA-allele-positive subsets. For co-occurrence clustering, repertoires with fewer than 30,000 or more than 120,000 public chains were excluded, along with several repertoires with anomalous nucleotide sharing. In its TCRdb copy, this immuneACCESS table keeps in-frame sequences only and misses some clones. Where compared with another copy, unresolved V genes explain less than half of these, and the others have no known cause. V, J and clone size are taken as reported in that table, and D and trimming were inferred from the DNA itself. This sample gives 75,000 to 90,000 clones in total; around 9.1% of them show up just once. The ten largest clones represent approximately 23% of the sample.

Recombination linked TRBV5-8 to TRBJ2-7; no D gene can be assigned with confidence. Sequencing input: PBMCs. This clonotype originated in a man aged 60 to 75 in good health and CMV-seropositive. The CDR3 protein sequence reads: CASSSGVYEQYF. At the DNA level, the sequence is TGTGCCAGCAGCTCTGGAGTCTACGAGCAGTACTTC.